This T cell receptor (beta chain) was recorded in a study of blood T cell repertoires in COVID-19. Study information: The cDNA or gDNA used as material had been derived from T cells, B-cell-depleted T cells, or PBMCs.

Recovered status applied to Cohort 3 donors who had two consecutive negative PCRs. It also applied to those with clearance or with symptom resolution. In the authors' methods: Estimation of nucleated cell counts was performed using reference gene primer amplification. Sequencing was performed with immunoSEQ multiplex PCR; in TCRdb, only in-frame clones are kept and a portion is missing. That table is the source of V, J and clone size, and D and trimming were worked out from the DNA. Of around 370,000 clones in the sample, approximately 90% were seen once. CDR1 and CDR2 (germline): SGHKS, YYEKEE (reference sequence). Trimming removed 0 bases at V and 1 base at J, with 7 bases between. The CDR3 has 14 amino acids.

The chain has TRBV5-5 and TRBJ1-1, with unresolved D. This receptor was taken from a woman between 18 and 29 years old who had recovered from COVID-19. The sample was PBMCs or T cells enriched from blood (not recorded which). The CDR3 here is CASSLEPRNTEAFF. As DNA, the CDR3 is TGTGCCAGCAGCTTGGAACCGAGGAACACTGAAGCTTTCTTT.